What follows is one T cell receptor (beta chain) and its context. Its antigen is as yet unknown. The germline gives CDR1 MNHEY, CDR2 SVGAGI. The CDR3 totals 15 residues. Trimming shortened V by 3 bases and J by 6 bases, and 14 bases separated the two germline ends. This sample is part of a study of CD8 T cells in ankylosing spondylitis. Study conclusions and caveats: It appeared that ankylosing spondylitis blood was characterized by a TCR beta motif of several highly homologous variants. There was reportedly significant enrichment of clones that were disease-linked in matched ankylosing spondylitis synovial fluid.

Molecular-barcoded quantitative 5'-RACE produced these TCR beta libraries. MiXCR, run by TCRdb on the 5' RACE reads, gives a single entry per CDR3 protein. The repertoire includes about 130,000 distinct CDR3 sequences, roughly a tenth of them detected once, and approximately 3.3% sits in the top ten. Specimen: blood, either unsorted or a sorted T cell fraction (not recorded which). This TCR derives from a male donor with ankylosing spondylitis or in good health (not recorded which). V is TRBV6-5 and J is TRBJ2-2, with D possibly being TRBD1 or TRBD2 (6 bases each). CDR3 sequence (DNA): TGTGCCAGCAGTTATGGGGGGCTAATCGCCGGGGAGCTGTTTTTT. Translation gives CASSYGGLIAGELFF.